The rows below give T cell receptor beta chains drawn from one sample of a study of blood T cell repertoires in COVID-19. Data came from immunoSEQ multiplex PCR; TCRdb stores just in-frame clones and leaves some out. The sample contains about 290,000 clones, around four fifths of which appear only once. Material for sequencing was peripheral blood. The origin of the receptors is a woman in her fifties or sixties with active or convalescent COVID-19. Each CDR3 is given with its conserved first and last residue. The D gene is left open where the match is weak. Part of the rows lack a size; the others show once, few, many or a class for expanded clones.

v_call	clone_size	j_call	d_call	cdr3_nt	cdr3_aa
TRBV29-1	.	TRBJ2-3	TRBD2	TGCAGCGTTGCTCTTGCCGGGGGAGGGCCAGATACGCAGTATTTT	CSVALAGGGPDTQYF
TRBV5-4	.	TRBJ2-3	TRBD2	TGTGCCAGCAGCTTGTTGACTAGCGCAAGAGGAAGTACAGATACGCAGTATTTT	CASSLLTSARGSTDTQYF
TRBV5-4	once	TRBJ2-1	TRBD2	TGTGCCAGCAGCCTTACTAGCGGGTTTAACAATGAGCAGTTCTTC	CASSLTSGFNNEQFF
TRBV11-2	.	TRBJ1-1	.	TGTGCCAGCAGCTTCGACAGAGTCAACACTGAAGCTTTCTTT	CASSFDRVNTEAFF
TRBV5-1	.	TRBJ2-1	TRBD2	TGCGCCAGCAGCTTGTCTGCTAGCGGGTTTGATGAGCAGTTCTTC	CASSLSASGFDEQFF
TRBV19	.	TRBJ1-1	.	TGTGCCAGTAGTATAGGCACCCTGAGAGCTTTCTTT	CASSIGTLRAFF
TRBV2	.	TRBJ2-7	TRBD1	TGTGCCAGCACTCCGAGGGAGGGACAGGGGAGCGAGCAGTACTTC	CASTPREGQGSEQYF
TRBV21-1	.	TRBJ2-3	.	TGTGCCAGCAGCAAAGGTCCGGGACAGCAAGTCACAGATACGCAGTATTTT	CASSKGPGQQVTDTQYF
TRBV30	.	TRBJ1-1	.	TGTGCCTGGAGTGCAGGGGTAGGCACTGAAGCTTTCTTT	CAWSAGVGTEAFF
TRBV30	.	TRBJ2-2	TRBD2	TGTGCCTGCTCGGGGTCTAGCGGGATTGGCACCGGGGAGCTGTTTTTT	CACSGSSGIGTGELFF
TRBV27	.	TRBJ2-7	TRBD2	TGTGCCAGCAGTTTTGAGCGGGAGGGCTCCTACGAGCAGTACTTC	CASSFEREGSYEQYF
TRBV21-1	.	TRBJ1-2	.	TGTGCCAGCAGGGTATGTCAGGGAGGGGACTATGGCTACACCTTC	CASRVCQGGDYGYTF
TRBV10-3	.	TRBJ2-1	.	TGTGCCATCAGTGAGGGGGGGACCGAGCAGTTCTTC	CAISEGGTEQFF
TRBV5-5	.	TRBJ1-5	.	TGTGCCAGCAGCCCCCAGATTTATAGCAATCAGCCCCAGCATTTT	CASSPQIYSNQPQHF
TRBV6-1	.	TRBJ2-1	TRBD2	TGTGCCAGCAGTGATAGGACTAGCGGAGCCTACAATGAGCAGTTCTTC	CASSDRTSGAYNEQFF
TRBV5-5	once	TRBJ1-1	.	TGTGCCAGCAGCTTTTTAGTAGTCATGAACACTGAAGCTTTCTTT	CASSFLVVMNTEAFF
TRBV7-9	.	TRBJ2-1	.	TGTGCCAGCATGGGGCAGCCCGCATACAATGAGCAGTTCTTC	CASMGQPAYNEQFF
TRBV28	.	TRBJ1-5	TRBD1	TGTGCCAGCACCCTGGGACAGGTAGGCAATCAGCCCCAGCATTTT	CASTLGQVGNQPQHF
TRBV19	.	TRBJ2-3	TRBD1	TGTGCCAGTGACCTCGGACAGGCGAACCCAGATACGCAGTATTTT	CASDLGQANPDTQYF
TRBV3-1/TRBV3-2	.	TRBJ2-1	.	TGTGCCAGCAGCCAATGGCGGTCGCGATCCCTTTACAATGAGCAGTTCTTC	CASSQWRSRSLYNEQFF
TRBV5-1	.	TRBJ1-1	TRBD1	TGCGCCAGCAGCTTGGAGGGGGCCAACACTGAAGCTTTCTTT	CASSLEGANTEAFF
TRBV7-6	.	TRBJ2-3	.	TGTGCCAGCAGCTTAGCGGTGGCAGGCTCCACAGATACGCAGTATTTT	CASSLAVAGSTDTQYF
TRBV28	.	TRBJ1-2	.	TGTGCCAGCCGCCGAATGGGGCTTGGCTACACCTTC	CASRRMGLGYTF
TRBV5-1	.	TRBJ2-3	.	TGCGCCAGCAGCCCCATCCCGGGACTGAAGGCCACAGATACGCAGTATTTT	CASSPIPGLKATDTQYF